This entry features one T cell receptor (beta chain) sequence. Its specificity is unknown. This entry belongs to a study of cytomegalovirus exposure and HLA in healthy donors. Germline V gene lookup returns CDR1 MNHEY and CDR2 SMNVEV (reference sequence). The CDR3 is 17 residues long. J was trimmed by 3 bases and V by 0 bases; bases with no gene match: 10. Findings of the study overall: Some public TCRs appeared in many individuals, while most sequences were rare. When analyzed later, a missense DCLRE1C variant was found to be linked to TCR beta V- and J-gene trimming.

As for the donors, each was a healthy bone marrow donor. The PCR contained 60 Vbeta and 13 Jbeta primers. Original data processing: Approximately 11 million shared chains were among the roughly 78 million unique TCR beta chains that a later analysis counted. The table came from immunoSEQ multiplex PCR; TCRdb's copy has only in-frame clones and leaves some out. V, J and clone size are taken as reported in that table, and D and trimming were inferred from the DNA itself. The sample lists roughly 190,000 clones, 60% to 80% occurring once. The chain links TRBV27 to TRBJ1-2; 7 bases are shared with TRBD1. The sequenced sample consisted of PBMCs. The TCR originated in a woman aged 18-35 years in good health and CMV-seronegative. The CDR3 protein is CASSLSAQGGRYYGYTF. CDR3 nucleotide sequence: TGTGCCAGCAGTTTATCCGCCCAGGGGGGCAGATACTATGGCTACACCTTC.